The present TCR beta chain was sequenced within a study of CD8+ T cells in alopecia areata. It was cDNA, reverse transcribed from extracted RNA, that served as the sequencing template. The repertoire was sequenced with immunoSEQ multiplex PCR; TCRdb's copy has only in-frame clones and lacks some. The sample lists under 350,000 clones, roughly 60% occurring once. Study findings and constraints: Uncertainty about whether baseline CD8+ expansion is linked to response remains, with one nonresponder. Sharing of TCRs across patients appeared less clear than in mice, possibly for HLA-related reasons. Amid tofacitinib therapy, many expanded lesional clones stayed present in scalp and blood.

This clone was counted between two and nine times. The antigen is undetermined. The V gene's germline CDR1 is SSHAT and CDR2 FNYEAQ (reference sequence). The CDR3 has 13 amino acids. Specified treatment: oral pan-JAK inhibitor, 5-10 mg twice daily. The V gene is TRBV7-7, the J gene TRBJ2-5; maybe TRBD1 (6 bases). The clonotype was recovered from a human donor with alopecia areata. Material: CD4+ T cells sorted from blood, obtained at week 24, from a patient treated with tofacitinib. The CDR3 DNA sequence: TGTGCTAGCGCCTTGGGGACACAAGAGACCCAGTACTTC. It codes for CASALGTQETQYF.